This entry describes one T cell receptor beta chain. This sample was included in a study of beta chain features in type 1 diabetes. Expressed TCRB transcripts were sequenced, since all the RNA that had been isolated was reverse transcribed. Clones were read by immunoSEQ multiplex PCR, and TCRdb kept only the in-frame ones, dropping some. The sample includes 130,000 to 150,000 clones, 6.9% seen only once; the top ten take under 1.5%. Markers CD45RO/CCR7/CD25/CD127/CD95/CD27 served to sort CD4+ naive, central memory, regulatory and stem cell-like memory cells. The CDR3 has 16 amino acids. In germline, CDR1 is SGHTA, CDR2 FQGNSA. Trimming removed 0 bases from V and 3 bases from J; junction bases left unmatched: 5.

This chain links TRBV7-2 with TRBJ2-7; 10 nucleotides line up with TRBD1. Sequenced: central memory CD4+ T cells from blood. This TCR was recovered from a woman younger than 45 in good health. CDR3 amino acids: CASSLASGQGLYEQYF. CDR3 in DNA: TGTGCCAGCAGCTTAGCTTCGGGACAGGGGCTCTACGAGCAGTACTTC.